These 22 T cell receptor beta chains were sequenced from one sample in a study of control samples from healthy donors and cancer patients. Assay used: immunoSEQ multiplex PCR; TCRdb lists only in-frame clones, some missing. The sample shows 170,000 or so clones, approximately 95% of them seen only once. Sequencing used blood. These receptors all stem from a man aged 18-30 years in good health.

The chain recombines TRBV4-2 with TRBJ1-2, with a weak D call TRBD1 (5 bases). Germline V lookup: CDR1 LGHNA, CDR2 YNFKEQ. V was trimmed by 1 base and J by 2 bases, leaving 11 bases between them. The CDR3 extends over 15 amino acids. The CDR3, as DNA: TGTGCCAGCAGCCAAGGGTCAGGGCCCAACTATGGCTACACCTTC. Its protein product is CASSQGSGPNYGYTF.

The gene calls are TRBV5-1 and TRBJ2-7, with D perhaps given as TRBD1 or TRBD2 (5 bases each). The germline CDR1 and CDR2 sequences are SGHRS and YFSETQ. The CDR3 covers 14 residues. Trimming removed 2 bases at V and 5 bases at J, with 14 bases between. CDR3 in amino acids: CASSFEGQRDEQYF. The CDR3 DNA reads TGCGCCAGCAGCTTCGAGGGGCAGAGGGACGAGCAGTACTTC.

V and J are TRBV6-5 and TRBJ2-2; 11 bases map to TRBD2. V lost 1 base and J lost 6; bases outside the gene matches: 4. This CDR3 region has 16 residues. Germline values: CDR1 MNHEY, CDR2 SVGAGI. In nucleotides, the CDR3 is TGTGCCAGCAGTTACTATCTAGCGGGGGGCCCCGGGGAGCTGTTTTTT. Its translation: CASSYYLAGGPGELFF.

The V and J genes are TRBV12-5 and TRBJ1-4; no definite D call. The germline V gene encodes CDR1 LGHNT and CDR2 FRNRAP. V was shortened by 3 bases and J by 0 bases, with 20 bases between the two germline ends. This CDR3 is built from 19 residues. CDR3 sequence (DNA): TGTGCTAGTGGTTTACACGGCGGCGGCAAAGAGGCAACTAATGAAAAACTGTTTTTT. Residues: CASGLHGGGKEATNEKLFF.

This chain connects TRBV14 to TRBJ1-2; 7 bases match TRBD1. Germline V lookup: CDR1 SGHDN, CDR2 FVKESK. V was pared by 2 bases and J by 7 bases, with 4 bases of the junction left unmatched. The CDR3 length is 13 residues. CDR3 DNA: TGTGCCAGCAGCCAACAGGGGGATATTGGCTACACCTTC. It is translated as CASSQQGDIGYTF.

The rearrangement joins TRBV5-1 to TRBJ2-6; D ambiguous. The germline V gene has CDR1 SGHRS and CDR2 YFSETQ. Trimming removed 7 bases from V and 1 base from J, with 9 bases in between. This CDR3 contains 14 residues. The CDR3 DNA is TGCGCCAGCGAACCTGGGTCTGGGGCCAACGTCCTGACTTTC. This translates into CASEPGSGANVLTF.

The chain recombines TRBV12-5 with TRBJ2-1, with TRBD1 matching 7 bases. Trimming took 6 bases from V and 6 from J; bases not matched to a gene: 5. Germline loops: CDR1 LGHNT, CDR2 FRNRAP. The CDR3 is 13 amino acids. As DNA, the CDR3 is TGTGCTAGTGGGCTAGGGACAGTCAATGAGCAGTTCTTC. Encoded protein: CASGLGTVNEQFF.

The J gene is TRBJ1-2, the V gene TRBV6-1, with 7 bases identical to TRBD1. V shed 3 bases and J 2 bases; nucleotides not matched to a gene: 6. Germline CDR1 reads MNHNS; CDR2 reads SASEGT. This CDR3 is built from 15 residues. The CDR3 nucleotides are TGTGCCAGCAGTGACCAGGACAGGAGAAACTATGGCTACACCTTC. Protein: CASSDQDRRNYGYTF.

The chain recombines TRBV7-8 with TRBJ1-5; TRBD1 matches 9 bases. The V and J ends lost 5 bases and 4 bases, in that order; junction bases with no gene match: 6. The length of the CDR3 is 15 residues. From germline, CDR1 is SGHVS and CDR2 FQNEAQ. This chain's CDR3 is CASSRWTGENQPQHF. The DNA for the CDR3 is TGTGCCAGCAGCCGATGGACAGGGGAGAATCAGCCCCAGCATTTT.

The rearrangement joins TRBV3-1 (or the pseudogene TRBV3-2) to TRBJ2-2; D may be TRBD1 or TRBD2 (6 bases each). The CDR3 loop spans 18 amino acids. The germline V gene encodes CDR1 LGHDT and CDR2 YNNKEL (reference sequence). V shed 5 bases and J shed 6 bases, with 25 bases lying between them. CDR3 coding DNA: TGTGCCAGCAGCTCTTCCTGGCCGGGGGCCGTGGAATCCGGGGAGCTGTTTTTT. It encodes CASSSSWPGAVESGELFF.

The chain joins TRBV19 to TRBJ1-5; 8 bases are a match to TRBD1. Germline assignment: CDR1 LNHDA and CDR2 SQIVND (reference sequence). This CDR3 is 18 amino acids long. J gave up 1 base and V 1 base, and 9 bases lay outside the gene matches. The CDR3 nucleotides are TGTGCCAGTAGTATAGCCGGCGGACAGGGAGCGAGCAATCAGCCCCAGCATTTT. It is translated as CASSIAGGQGASNQPQHF.

The V and J genes are TRBV7-2 and TRBJ1-2; 9 positions agree with TRBD1. The V gene end was trimmed by 3 bases and the J gene end by 8 bases; junction bases not matched to a gene: 7. The germline gives CDR1 SGHTA, CDR2 FQGNSA. The CDR3 has 14 amino acids. CDR3 sequence reads: CASSFSGTGLGYTF. The CDR3 DNA reads TGTGCCAGCAGCTTTAGTGGGACAGGGTTGGGCTACACCTTC.

CDR3 protein: CASTRDRGSSPLHF. DNA for the CDR3: TGTGCCAGTACCCGGGACAGGGGGTCTTCACCCCTCCACTTT. The chain recombines TRBV9 with TRBJ1-6, with 11 bases aligning to TRBD1. V lost 8 bases, J lost 9 bases, and 7 bases stayed unmatched. The CDR3 loop spans 14 amino acids. Germline CDR1 SGDLS, CDR2 YYNGEE.

The chain recombines TRBV6-4 with TRBJ2-3; D gene ambiguous. Deletions cut 3 bases from V and 2 bases from J, with 12 bases between. CDR1 and CDR2 (germline): MRHNA, SNTAGT. The length of the CDR3 is 15 residues. CDR3 coding DNA: TGTGCCAGCAGTGAAAGTAACGACCCCACAGATACGCAGTATTTT. This encodes CASSESNDPTDTQYF.

The chain has TRBV5-4 and TRBJ2-2; D is unclear. In germline, CDR1 is SGHNT, CDR2 YYREEE (reference sequence). This CDR3 has 13 amino acids. V lost 1 base to trimming and J lost 3 bases, with 4 bases between them. The DNA of the CDR3 is TGTGCCAGCAGCTTGACCGACACCGGGGAGCTGTTTTTT. It codes for CASSLTDTGELFF.

The sample holds a few counts of this clone. The rearrangement joins TRBV18 to TRBJ2-7; D is uncertain. Germline V gives CDR1 KGHSH, CDR2 LQKENI. This CDR3 spans 13 amino acids. Trimming took 1 base from V and 2 from J, leaving 6 bases between them. CDR3: CASSPLTTYEQYF. CDR3 nucleotides: TGTGCCAGCTCACCACTAACAACCTACGAGCAGTACTTC.

The J gene is TRBJ2-7, the V gene TRBV6-1, with 8 positions matching TRBD1. CDR1 MNHNS and CDR2 SASEGT come from the germline V gene. V shed 4 bases and J 3 bases; nucleotides not matched to a gene: 11. CDR3 size: 16 residues. CDR3 amino acids: CASSGRVTGANYEQYF. The CDR3 region has the DNA TGTGCCAGCAGTGGACGAGTGACAGGGGCCAACTACGAGCAGTACTTC.

V usage is TRBV3-1 (or the pseudogene TRBV3-2) and J usage is TRBJ1-5; the D is unclear. Trimming stripped 4 bases from V and 3 bases from J, with 10 bases between. The germline V gene has CDR1 LGHDT and CDR2 YNNKEL (reference sequence). The CDR3 totals 14 residues. The CDR3 sequence is CASSPTGLNQPQHF. CDR3 DNA sequence: TGTGCCAGCAGCCCCACCGGGCTCAATCAGCCCCAGCATTTT.

This chain connects TRBV5-1 to TRBJ2-1; maybe TRBD2 (5 bases). This CDR3 has 15 amino acids. Trimming removed 0 bases from V and 3 bases from J, with 10 bases in between. Germline V gene sequence: CDR1 SGHRS, CDR2 YFSETQ. This chain's CDR3 is CASSLAGDYYNEQFF. As DNA, the CDR3 is TGCGCCAGCAGCTTGGCCGGTGACTACTACAATGAGCAGTTCTTC.

This chain connects TRBV3-1 (or the pseudogene TRBV3-2) to TRBJ2-5; D is unresolved. The CDR3 is made up of 15 amino acids. Trimming removed 0 bases at V and 5 bases at J, with 13 bases between. Germline V gene sequence: CDR1 LGHDT, CDR2 YNNKEL (reference sequence). The chain's CDR3 is CASSQEISAPETQYF. The DNA of the CDR3 is TGTGCCAGCAGCCAAGAGATCAGCGCCCCTGAGACCCAGTACTTC.

The gene calls are TRBV7-9 and TRBJ2-2; 10 bases match TRBD2. Germline V gene lookup returns CDR1 SEHNR and CDR2 FQNEAQ (reference sequence). Germline trimming cut 5 bases from V and 6 bases from J; bases unmatched to any gene: 3. The CDR3 has 14 amino acids. For the CDR3, the DNA is TGTGCCAGCAGCCCAGGACTAGCGGCCGGGGAGCTGTTTTTT. Amino acid sequence: CASSPGLAAGELFF.

This chain connects TRBV9 to TRBJ2-1; D is possibly TRBD1 (6 bases). Between the trimmed V and J ends, which lost 2 bases and 7 bases, there was a span of 19 bases. The CDR3 loop spans 16 amino acids. Germline CDR1 reads SGDLS; CDR2 reads YYNGEE. For the CDR3, the DNA is TGTGCCAGCAGCGTCTGGGCGGACCCAGGGGCGAATGAGCAGTTCTTC. Protein sequence: CASSVWADPGANEQFF.